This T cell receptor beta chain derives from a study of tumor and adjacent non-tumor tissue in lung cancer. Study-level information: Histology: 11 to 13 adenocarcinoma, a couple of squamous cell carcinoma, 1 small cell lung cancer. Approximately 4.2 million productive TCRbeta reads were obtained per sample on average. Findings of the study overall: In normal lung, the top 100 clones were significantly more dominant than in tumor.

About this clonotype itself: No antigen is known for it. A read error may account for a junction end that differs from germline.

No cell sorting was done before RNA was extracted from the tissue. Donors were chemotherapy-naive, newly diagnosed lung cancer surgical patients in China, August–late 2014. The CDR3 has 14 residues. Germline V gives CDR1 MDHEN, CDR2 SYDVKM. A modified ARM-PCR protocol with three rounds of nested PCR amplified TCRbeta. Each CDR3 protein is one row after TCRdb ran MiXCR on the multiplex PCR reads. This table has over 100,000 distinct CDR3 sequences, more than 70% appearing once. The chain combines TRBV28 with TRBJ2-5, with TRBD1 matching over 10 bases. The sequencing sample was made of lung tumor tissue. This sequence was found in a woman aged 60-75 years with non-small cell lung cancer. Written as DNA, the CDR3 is TGTGCCAGCACTCCGGGACAGGGGACAGAGACCCAGTGCTTC. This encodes CASTPGQGTETQCF.